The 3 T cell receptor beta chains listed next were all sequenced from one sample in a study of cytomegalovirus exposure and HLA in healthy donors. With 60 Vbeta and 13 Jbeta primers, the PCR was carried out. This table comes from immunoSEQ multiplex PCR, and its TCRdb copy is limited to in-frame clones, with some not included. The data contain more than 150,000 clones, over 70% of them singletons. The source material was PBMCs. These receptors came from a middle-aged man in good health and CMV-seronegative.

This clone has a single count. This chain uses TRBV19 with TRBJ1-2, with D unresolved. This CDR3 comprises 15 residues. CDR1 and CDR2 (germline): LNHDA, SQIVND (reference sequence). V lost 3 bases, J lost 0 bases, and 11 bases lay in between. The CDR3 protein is CASSISSTANYGYTF. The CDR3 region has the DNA TGTGCCAGTAGTATCTCCTCTACGGCTAACTATGGCTACACCTTC.

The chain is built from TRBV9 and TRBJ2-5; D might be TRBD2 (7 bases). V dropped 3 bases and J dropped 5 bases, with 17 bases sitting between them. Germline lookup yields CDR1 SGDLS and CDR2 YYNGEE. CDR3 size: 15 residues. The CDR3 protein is CASSGGGGARETQYF. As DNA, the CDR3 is TGTGCCAGCAGCGGGGGAGGGGGGGCTCGGGAGACCCAGTACTTC.

The CDR3 sequence is CASREEGWNRGNTEAFF. CDR3 nucleotides: TGCGCCAGCAGGGAGGAGGGTTGGAACAGGGGGAACACTGAAGCTTTCTTT. This chain links TRBV5-1 with TRBJ1-1, with 7 bases identical to TRBD1. Germline lookup yields CDR1 SGHRS and CDR2 YFSETQ. V was pared by 5 bases and J by 1 base, with 14 bases of the junction left unmatched. CDR3 length: 17 amino acids. The whole variable domain, filled in from reference TRBV5-1 and TRBJ1-1, reads KAGVTQTPRYLIKTRGQQVTLSCSPISGHRSVSWYQQTPGQGLQFLFEYFSETQRNKGNFPGRFSGRQFSNSRSEMNVSTLELGDSALYLCASREEGWNRGNTEAFFGQGTRLTVV.